A single T cell receptor (beta chain) is shown here with its context. The sample belongs to a study of cytomegalovirus exposure and HLA in healthy donors. 13 Jbeta primers and 60 Vbeta primers were used for the PCR. Here immunoSEQ multiplex PCR was the method, and the copy in TCRdb shows in-frame clones only, minus some. The profile covers about 110,000 clones, with roughly 80% appearing a single time and 6% to 8% taken by the ten largest. Trimming removed 4 bases from V and 0 bases from J, with 13 bases in between. The CDR3 is 15 amino acids. CDR1 is MNHEY, CDR2 SMNVEV, per germline (reference sequence).

The receptor comes from a man aged 25-45 years in good health and CMV-seropositive. The sequenced material came from PBMCs. The chain has TRBV27 and TRBJ2-7; D might be TRBD1 (5 bases). The CDR3 DNA is TGTGCCAGCAGTTCCAACAGGAGAAGCTCCTACGAGCAGTACTTC. Translation: CASSSNRRSSYEQYF.